This passage covers 16 T cell receptor beta chains from one sample sequenced in a study of T-cell memory formation after mild COVID-19. A single record per CDR3 protein comes from TCRdb applying MiXCR to the 5' RACE reads. The repertoire holds 140,000 to 150,000 distinct CDR3 sequences, with under 25% as singletons. The sequenced sample consisted of PBMCs or a T cell subset sorted from them (not recorded which). All receptors derive from an adult woman who had mild COVID-19 (a few samples of this study predate the infection). Cell type and time point are not known.

This chain links TRBV5-5 with TRBJ2-3; 9 bases are a match to TRBD2. With V trimmed by 1 base and J by 5 bases, 8 bases remained unmatched. Germline lookup yields CDR1 SGHKS and CDR2 YYEKEE (reference sequence). This CDR3 region has 16 residues. The CDR3 region is CASSLPASGAGDTQYF. CDR3 nucleotide sequence: TGTGCCAGCAGCTTGCCGGCTAGCGGGGCGGGAGATACGCAGTATTTT.

This chain uses TRBV12-3 or TRBV12-4 with TRBJ1-6; no definite D call. Trimming took off 10 bases at V and 7 bases at J, with 14 bases between the two ends. The CDR3 is made up of 13 amino acids. CDR3 nucleotide sequence: TGTGCCACCCGGGCCGAAGAGAATTCACCCCTCCACTTT. This codes for CATRAEENSPLHF.

This sequence joins TRBV6-1 and TRBJ1-1; D not resolved. Germline loops: CDR1 MNHNS, CDR2 SASEGT. The CDR3 spans 12 residues. Trimming cost V 6 bases and J 3 bases, with 8 bases left between them. The CDR3 sequence is CASRVGDTEAFF. The CDR3 nucleotides are TGTGCCAGCAGGGTCGGGGACACTGAAGCTTTCTTT.

The J gene is TRBJ2-5, the V gene TRBV9; the D gene is possibly TRBD2 (6 bases). Trimming took off 3 bases at V and 1 base at J, with 13 bases between the two ends. Germline CDR1 SGDLS, CDR2 YYNGEE. This CDR3 has 15 residues. CDR3 nucleotide sequence: TGTGCCAGCAGCGCGTGGCGGGGTTCCCAAGAGACCCAGTACTTC. Encoded protein: CASSAWRGSQETQYF.

This clonotype has just a few counts. The genes are TRBV20-1 and TRBJ2-3; 11 bases line up with TRBD2. The V gene's germline CDR1 is DFQATT and CDR2 SNEGSKA (reference sequence). V lost 3 bases to trimming and J lost 3 bases; unmatched junction nucleotides: 5. The CDR3 has 15 amino acids. The CDR3 sequence is CSASPGTSGTDTQYF. The DNA for the CDR3 is TGCAGTGCTAGCCCGGGGACTAGCGGTACAGATACGCAGTATTTT.

A few counts support this clonotype. Here the CDR3 reads CSARDWGELLSYEQYF. CDR3 coding DNA: TGCAGTGCTAGAGATTGGGGCGAACTACTCTCCTACGAGCAGTACTTC. This chain joins TRBV20-1 and TRBJ2-7; TRBD1 is a possible D gene (5 bases). V shed 0 bases and J shed 0 bases, with 15 bases lying between them. The CDR3 covers 16 residues. The germline gives CDR1 DFQATT, CDR2 SNEGSKA (reference sequence).

J is TRBJ1-2 and V is TRBV5-1; TRBD1 matches at 10 bases. The junction had 5 bases not matched to a gene; V was cut back by 0 bases and J by 6 bases. Germline V gene lookup returns CDR1 SGHRS and CDR2 YFSETQ. CDR3 length: 15 residues. The CDR3 is CASSLEGQGIHGYTF. Written as DNA, the CDR3 is TGCGCCAGCAGCTTGGAGGGACAGGGGATCCATGGCTACACCTTC.

This clonotype was detected only a few times. V and J are TRBV20-1 and TRBJ2-3, with D perhaps assigned TRBD1 or TRBD2 (5 bases each). CDR1 DFQATT and CDR2 SNEGSKA come from the germline V gene (reference sequence). Trimming removed 7 bases at V and 0 bases at J, with 14 bases between. This CDR3 region has 14 residues. The chain's CDR3 is CSGSRGASTDTQYF. The CDR3 DNA follows: TGCAGTGGGTCGAGAGGGGCTAGCACAGATACGCAGTATTTT.

The chain recombines TRBV4-2 with TRBJ2-5; D might be TRBD1 (6 bases). Germline V lookup: CDR1 LGHNA, CDR2 YNFKEQ. V lost 5 bases, J lost 5 bases, and 12 bases lay in between. The CDR3 consists of 13 residues. The CDR3, as DNA: TGTGCCAGCAGCAAGGACCAGGGGGAGACCCAGTACTTC. It is translated as CASSKDQGETQYF.

This chain links TRBV4-1 with TRBJ2-7, with D possibly TRBD1 on 6 matching bases. V lost 1 base and J lost 4, with 11 bases in between. CDR1 and CDR2 (germline): MGHRA, YSYEKL. The CDR3 contains 14 residues. DNA for the CDR3: TGCGCCAGCAGCCAAGGGGAACAGGGATACGAGCAGTACTTC. As protein: CASSQGEQGYEQYF.

This clonotype was observed a handful of times. The V and J genes are TRBV6-6 and TRBJ2-7; the D gene is possibly TRBD2 (5 bases). The CDR3 consists of 13 residues. The germline V gene has CDR1 MNHNY and CDR2 SVGAGI (reference sequence). V gave up 7 bases and J gave up 2 bases, with 12 bases separating them. This CDR3 is CASIDLAAYEQYF. CDR3 coding DNA: TGTGCCAGCATCGACCTAGCAGCCTACGAGCAGTACTTC.

The J gene is TRBJ2-3, the V gene TRBV18; no clear D gene. Germline-derived CDR1 and CDR2 are KGHSH and LQKENI. The CDR3 covers 15 residues. The V end was cut by 0 bases, the J end by 5 bases, with 12 bases between. Here the CDR3 DNA reads TGTGCCAGCTCACCACCGGGTGAGGAGCAAGATACGCAGTATTTT. Protein: CASSPPGEEQDTQYF.

This clonotype was counted a few times. The chain uses TRBV2 and TRBJ2-5, with D uncertain. The germline V gene encodes CDR1 SNHLY and CDR2 FYNNEI. This CDR3 spans 15 amino acids. Trimming removed 2 bases at V and 2 bases at J, with 12 bases between. The CDR3 here is CASSETGIRQETQYF. The CDR3, as DNA: TGTGCCAGCAGTGAAACTGGTATTCGGCAAGAGACCCAGTACTTC.

The chain is built from TRBV11-2 and TRBJ1-1; D call uncertain. The V end lost 5 bases, the J end lost 2 bases, and 9 bases lay between the germline ends. The CDR3 extends over 13 amino acids. Germline CDR1 is SGHAT and CDR2 is FQNNGV. The CDR3 region has the DNA TGTGCCAGCAGCACTACAGAAAACACTGAAGCTTTCTTT. Its protein product is CASSTTENTEAFF.

This clonotype came up a few times. The chain employs TRBV12-3 or TRBV12-4 and TRBJ2-7, with 9 bases lining up with TRBD2. V lost 4 bases, J lost 6 bases, and 10 bases stayed unmatched. The CDR3 sequence is 15 residues long. CDR3 nucleotides: TGTGCCAGCAGTTCATCTCGAGGACTAGCGATCGAGCAGTACTTC. This codes for CASSSSRGLAIEQYF.

This clonotype was seen more than once but under ten times. V usage is TRBV5-1 and J usage is TRBJ1-1; TRBD1 matches 9 bases. This CDR3 is 17 amino acids long. Per the germline V gene, CDR1 is SGHRS and CDR2 is YFSETQ. J lost 4 bases, V lost 2 bases, and 12 bases had no gene match. CDR3 bases: TGCGCCAGCAGCTTAAACCCGACAGGGGGGATGAGCACTGAAGCTTTCTTT. This codes for CASSLNPTGGMSTEAFF.